Sequencing of this T cell receptor beta chain was carried out in a study of blood T cell repertoires in COVID-19. Study-level information: Nucleic acid was either cDNA or gDNA, and it came from T cells, B-cell-depleted T cells, or PBMCs.

Seattle participants joined during active infection and were tracked over time. Some clones are missing from TCRdb's copy, which holds only in-frame ones; the method was immunoSEQ multiplex PCR. This table has 150,000 to 200,000 clones, approximately 85% appearing once. The length of the CDR3 is 17 residues. The germline CDR1 and CDR2 sequences are LGHNA and YNFKEQ. V was pared by 1 base and J by 4 bases, with 19 bases between. This TCR came from a woman aged 60-75 years with COVID-19, enrolled during active disease. Sequenced input: peripheral blood. The gene calls are TRBV4-2 and TRBJ1-1; D is undetermined. Here the CDR3 reads CASSQVGRERLGTEAFF. The CDR3 DNA reads TGTGCCAGCAGCCAAGTCGGGAGGGAACGATTGGGCACTGAAGCTTTCTTT.